Sequencing of this T cell receptor beta chain was carried out in a study of T cells in tumors after PD-1 blockade. Study overall: Patients had no prior checkpoint blockade, systemic immunosuppressants, or anti-cancer therapy within 4 weeks. A subset received ongoing vismodegib 150 mg daily alongside anti-PD-1 therapy. Blood samples averaged about 110,000 templates (range 24,679-257,772) and roughly 39,000 unique clonotypes.

As concerns this clone: Its antigen is not known.

Libraries were prepared by immunoSEQ multiplex PCR; TCRdb keeps only in-frame clonotypes and omits some of them. The table lists roughly 50,000 clones, 81% of them singletons. CDR1 and CDR2 (germline): MGHRA, YSYEKL. The junction had 6 bases not matched to a gene; V was cut back by 2 bases and J by 0 bases. This CDR3 contains 18 residues. Whole-study results and caveats: Peripheral recruitment is suggested, as some novel exhausted tumor clones were in pre-treatment blood.

The chain joins TRBV4-1 to TRBJ2-6; TRBD1 agrees at 8 bases. The sample was PBMCs, taken before anti-PD-1 treatment. The source is a human donor with basal cell carcinoma. CDR3 sequence: CASSQRDTGGSGANVLTF. In DNA, the CDR3 is TGCGCCAGCAGCCAAAGGGATACAGGGGGCTCTGGGGCCAACGTCCTGACTTTC.